This is a list of T cell receptor beta chains from one sample in a study of T-cell memory formation after mild COVID-19. TCRdb reprocessed the 5' RACE reads with MiXCR, giving one entry per CDR3 protein. In the table there are about 250,000 distinct CDR3 sequences, around 15% of which are singletons. What was sequenced was PBMCs or a T cell subset sorted from them (not recorded which). These receptors all come from a man younger than 35 who had mild COVID-19 (a few samples of this study predate the infection). Cell type and time point are not known. Each CDR3 is given with its conserved first and last residue. A D gene is named only where the DNA matches it firmly. Clone size is stated in some rows and not others, as once, few, many or a class when expanded.

>TRBJ2-2|few|.|TRBV29-1
CSVSAANTGELFF
TGCAGCGTGAGTGCCGCGAACACCGGGGAGCTGTTTTTT
>TRBJ2-3|.|.|TRBV7-3
CASSLSTGTDTQYF
TGTGCCAGCAGCTTGAGTACTGGAACAGATACGCAGTATTTT
>TRBJ2-7|.|TRBD2|TRBV7-6
CASSSGGRARGEQYF
TGTGCCAGCAGCTCGGGGGGGCGAGCTCGGGGCGAGCAGTACTTC
>TRBJ1-5|.|.|TRBV4-1
CASSQARGGNQPQHF
TGCGCCAGCAGCCAAGCCCGGGGTGGGAATCAGCCCCAGCATTTT
>TRBJ1-2|few|.|TRBV4-1
CASSQDGRSYTF
TGCGCCAGCAGCCAAGATGGCAGGAGCTACACCTTC
>TRBJ1-2|few|TRBD1|TRBV7-2
CASSSQGYYGYTF
TGTGCCAGCAGCTCACAGGGGTACTATGGCTACACCTTC
>TRBJ2-1|few|TRBD2|TRBV9
CASSVVAGGLYNEQFF
TGTGCCAGCAGCGTAGTAGCGGGGGGGCTGTACAATGAGCAGTTCTTC
>TRBJ1-6|many|TRBD1|TRBV4-1
CASSPAPGQGYPSPLHF
TGCGCCAGCAGCCCAGCCCCGGGACAGGGGTATCCGTCACCCCTCCACTTT
>TRBJ1-1|.|.|TRBV19
CASSTLPGVNTEAFF
TGTGCCAGTAGTACGCTCCCTGGGGTGAACACTGAAGCTTTCTTT
>TRBJ2-2|.|.|TRBV7-3
CASSPWGATNTGELFF
TGTGCCAGCAGTCCATGGGGGGCGACGAACACCGGGGAGCTGTTTTTT
>TRBJ2-3|.|TRBD2|TRBV27
CASARRLAGGTDTQYF
TGTGCCAGCGCCAGGAGGCTAGCGGGGGGCACAGATACGCAGTATTTT